Following are 23 T cell receptor beta chains from one sample sequenced in a study of cytomegalovirus exposure and HLA in healthy donors. PCR employed 60 Vbeta and 13 Jbeta primers. The protocol was immunoSEQ multiplex PCR, while the TCRdb copy is restricted to in-frame clones and leaves out a portion. In the table there are about 100,000 clones, 85% to 90% of which are singletons. The sequenced sample consisted of PBMCs. These receptors all stem from a man in his thirties or forties in good health and CMV-seronegative.

This clone occurred a few times. The V gene is TRBV19, the J gene TRBJ2-3; 7 nucleotides line up with TRBD1. This CDR3 is built from 18 residues. CDR1 LNHDA and CDR2 SQIVND come from the germline V gene (reference sequence). V lost 6 bases to trimming and J lost 0 bases; unmatched junction nucleotides: 15. CDR3: CASSPYPLQGSSTDTQYF. In nucleotides, the CDR3 is TGTGCCAGTAGCCCTTACCCTTTACAGGGGTCCAGCACAGATACGCAGTATTTT. Complete variable domain (other parts from reference TRBV19 and TRBJ2-3): DGGITQSPKYLFRKEGQNVTLSCEQNLNHDAMYWYRQDPGQGLRLIYYSQIVNDFQKGDIAEGYSVSREKKESFPLTVTSAQKNPTAFYLCASSPYPLQGSSTDTQYFGPGTRLTVL.

This clone was observed a single time. The chain joins TRBV19 to TRBJ1-1, with D possibly TRBD1 on 6 matching bases. CDR1 is LNHDA and CDR2 is SQIVND in the germline V gene (reference sequence). CDR3 size: 12 residues. V was trimmed by 5 bases and J by 11 bases, leaving 15 bases between them. CDR3 sequence (DNA): TGTGCCAGTAGTTCTCAAGGGGGTCCGGCTTTCTTT. Translation: CASSSQGGPAFF.

This chain uses TRBV5-1 with TRBJ1-6; TRBD1 matches at 8 bases. CDR1 and CDR2 (germline): SGHRS, YFSETQ. The CDR3 has 17 residues. The V segment lost 0 bases and the J segment 3 bases; nucleotides outside the gene matches: 5. CDR3 protein: CASSLEDREVYNSPLHF. CDR3 sequence (DNA): TGCGCCAGCAGCTTGGAGGACAGGGAGGTCTATAATTCACCCCTCCACTTT. The complete variable domain, with remaining parts taken from reference TRBV5-1 and TRBJ1-6, reads KAGVTQTPRYLIKTRGQQVTLSCSPISGHRSVSWYQQTPGQGLQFLFEYFSETQRNKGNFPGRFSGRQFSNSRSEMNVSTLELGDSALYLCASSLEDREVYNSPLHFGNGTRLTVT.

This chain joins TRBV7-3 and TRBJ1-1; D gene unclear. This CDR3 region has 13 residues. The V end was cut by 2 bases, the J end by 11 bases, with 15 bases between. CDR1 and CDR2 (germline): SGHTA, FQGTGA. CDR3 sequence: CASSLYLRLLAFF. Written as DNA, the CDR3 is TGTGCCAGCAGCTTATATCTACGGTTGTTGGCTTTCTTT. Complete variable domain (other parts from reference TRBV7-3 and TRBJ1-1): GAGVSQTPSNKVTEKGKYVELRCDPISGHTALYWYRQSLGQGPEFLIYFQGTGAADDSGLPNDRFFAVRPEGSVSTLKIQRTERGDSAVYLCASSLYLRLLAFFGQGTRLTVV.

The rearrangement uses TRBV30 and TRBJ1-2; the D is unclear. V lost 2 bases and J lost 4, with 5 bases in between. The CDR3 covers 11 residues. Germline assignment: CDR1 GTSNPN and CDR2 SVGIG (reference sequence). This CDR3 reads CAWSSVYGYTF. The CDR3 region has the DNA TGTGCCTGGAGTTCTGTCTATGGCTACACCTTC.

This sequence joins TRBV19 and TRBJ1-6; D remains ambiguous. The CDR3 has 16 residues. The V end lost 3 bases, the J end lost 8 bases, and 17 bases lay between the germline ends. CDR1 is LNHDA, CDR2 SQIVND, per germline (reference sequence). This CDR3 reads CASSIGPGIVDSPLHF. The DNA of the CDR3 is TGTGCCAGTAGTATTGGCCCGGGGATTGTTGATTCACCCCTCCACTTT.

J is TRBJ1-2 and V is TRBV7-8; TRBD1 matches 7 bases. This CDR3 is built from 15 residues. The V and J ends lost 5 bases and 3 bases, in that order; junction bases with no gene match: 9. CDR1 is SGHVS, CDR2 FQNEAQ, per germline. The CDR3 bases are TGTGCCAGCAGCGATATGGACAGGACCCACTATGGCTACACCTTC. Translating it yields CASSDMDRTHYGYTF.

The CDR3 loop reads CAIRTGTRKTQYF. CDR3 DNA sequence: TGTGCCATTCGGACAGGGACGAGGAAGACCCAGTACTTC. V is TRBV28 and J is TRBJ2-5; 8 bases align to TRBD1. The CDR3 has 13 residues. Germline CDR1 MDHEN, CDR2 SYDVKM. V shed 10 bases and J 6 bases; nucleotides not matched to a gene: 10.

The chain links TRBV10-2 to TRBJ2-1; the D is unclear. The length of the CDR3 is 12 residues. Between the trimmed V and J ends, which lost 2 bases and 8 bases, there was a span of 7 bases. The germline V gene encodes CDR1 WSHSY and CDR2 SAAADI. CDR3 protein: CASSEGGDEQFF. CDR3 nucleotides: TGCGCCAGCAGTGAGGGCGGCGATGAGCAGTTCTTC.

This chain joins TRBV5-4 and TRBJ1-1; 9 bases map to TRBD1. CDR1 and CDR2 (germline): SGHNT, YYREEE (reference sequence). There are 15 residues in the CDR3. J gave up 8 bases and V 4 bases, and 12 bases lay outside the gene matches. The CDR3 here is CASSETFNRGQEAFF. As DNA, the CDR3 is TGTGCCAGCAGCGAGACTTTTAACAGGGGGCAGGAAGCTTTCTTT.

The V and J genes are TRBV2 and TRBJ2-6; 9 bases are shared with TRBD1. The CDR3 spans 18 residues. Germline V gene sequence: CDR1 SNHLY, CDR2 FYNNEI. V trimming: 5 bases; J trimming: 0 bases; junction bases outside the gene matches: 8. CDR3 sequence reads: CASSLGTGGSSGANVLTF. DNA for the CDR3: TGTGCCAGCAGTCTAGGAACAGGGGGCAGCTCTGGGGCCAACGTCCTGACTTTC.

The chain couples TRBV10-3 to TRBJ2-2, with TRBD1 matching over 8 bases. The CDR3 has 18 amino acids. V dropped 1 base and J dropped 3; count of bases not matched to a gene: 10. Per the germline V gene, CDR1 is ENHRY and CDR2 is SYGVKD. The CDR3 sequence is CAISEFVGVDRDTGELFF. CDR3 DNA sequence: TGTGCCATCAGTGAGTTCGTAGGTGTGGACAGGGACACCGGGGAGCTGTTTTTT.

The rearrangement joins TRBV7-9 to TRBJ1-2; TRBD1 agrees at 7 bases. Trimming removed 5 bases from V and 3 bases from J; junction bases left unmatched: 6. The CDR3 contains 14 residues. CDR1 is SEHNR and CDR2 is FQNEAQ in the germline V gene (reference sequence). DNA of the CDR3: TGTGCCAGCAGCCCCACCAGGGGGGACTATGGCTACACCTTC. Amino acid sequence: CASSPTRGDYGYTF.

The chain links TRBV15 to TRBJ2-3, with 9 bases matching TRBD2. The CDR3 contains 16 residues. V shed 1 base and J 6 bases; nucleotides not matched to a gene: 8. Germline V gives CDR1 LNHNV, CDR2 YYDKDF (reference sequence). CDR3: CATSRAAAGGGDTQYF. In DNA form, the CDR3 reads TGTGCCACCAGCAGAGCGGCAGCGGGGGGTGGGGATACGCAGTATTTT.

This sequence joins TRBV5-4 and TRBJ2-3; 9 positions agree with TRBD1. V shed 4 bases, J shed 4 bases, and the junction held 7 bases outside the gene matches. The CDR3 is 15 residues long. Per germline, CDR1 SGHNT and CDR2 YYREEE (reference sequence). CDR3 sequence: CASSPGTGRPDTQYF. The CDR3 coding sequence is TGTGCCAGCAGCCCGGGGACAGGGCGCCCAGATACGCAGTATTTT.

This clone was detected a few times. The rearrangement joins TRBV10-3 to TRBJ1-1; TRBD1 matches at 8 bases. This CDR3 contains 12 residues. Germline V lookup: CDR1 ENHRY, CDR2 SYGVKD. J was trimmed by 3 bases and V by 10 bases; bases with no gene match: 4. DNA for the CDR3: TGTGCCACCCGGACAGGGTACACTGAAGCTTTCTTT. Translating it yields CATRTGYTEAFF.

The genes are TRBV28 and TRBJ2-7; 10 nucleotides match TRBD2. V was clipped by 4 bases and J by 0 bases; unmatched bases: 12. The CDR3 consists of 18 residues. Germline V gene data show CDR1 as MDHEN and CDR2 as SYDVKM. Here the CDR3 DNA reads TGTGCCAGCAGTTCCCCTCTAGCGGGAGTTACGGACTCCTACGAGCAGTACTTC. Translated: CASSSPLAGVTDSYEQYF. Full variable domain (outside the CDR3, taken from reference TRBV28 and TRBJ2-7): DVKVTQSSRYLVKRTGEKVFLECVQDMDHENMFWYRQDPGLGLRLIYFSYDVKMKEKGDIPEGYSVSREKKERFSLILESASTNQTSMYLCASSSPLAGVTDSYEQYFGPGTRLTVT.

This clone showed up just a few times. J is TRBJ2-4 and V is TRBV23-1; D gene unclear. TRBV23-1 is identified as an open reading frame with a role that is uncertain. There are 15 residues in the CDR3. V gave up 9 bases and J gave up 0 bases, with 15 bases separating them. Written as DNA, the CDR3 is TGCGCCAGGGAACGGTCAGGCCTAGCCAAAAACATTCAGTACTTC. Translated: CARERSGLAKNIQYF.

This clone is a singleton in its sample. This CDR3 reads CASSYPSRGGHNEQFF. CDR3 in DNA: TGTGCCAGCAGTTACCCCAGCCGCGGGGGGCACAATGAGCAGTTCTTC. The genes are TRBV6-5 and TRBJ2-1, with 8 bases aligning to TRBD2. This CDR3 contains 16 residues. V shed 2 bases and J 5 bases; nucleotides not matched to a gene: 8. Looked up from germline, CDR1 is MNHEY and CDR2 is SVGAGI.

This rearrangement joins TRBV29-1 to TRBJ2-2, with TRBD1 identical over 8 bases. V lost 7 bases, J lost 6 bases, and 13 bases stayed unmatched. This CDR3 region has 15 residues. Looked up from germline, CDR1 is SQVTM and CDR2 is ANQGSEA. This CDR3 is CSAELRRGHAGELFF. Written as DNA, the CDR3 is TGCAGCGCTGAGCTACGCAGGGGGCATGCCGGGGAGCTGTTTTTT.

This clone was recorded a few times. This chain joins TRBV4-2 and TRBJ2-5, with D hard to call. Looked up from germline, CDR1 is LGHNA and CDR2 is YNFKEQ. The V and J ends lost 1 base and 4 bases respectively, with 4 bases between them. CDR3 size: 12 residues. DNA for the CDR3: TGTGCCAGCAGCCAAGGACTAGAGACCCAGTACTTC. It specifies CASSQGLETQYF.

Only a few counts were recorded for this clone. The chain uses TRBV28 and TRBJ1-5, with 8 bases that match TRBD1. This CDR3 spans 14 amino acids. The V segment lost 7 bases and the J segment 6 bases; nucleotides outside the gene matches: 8. Germline V gene data show CDR1 as MDHEN and CDR2 as SYDVKM. The DNA for the CDR3 is TGTGCCAGCACCTTAGCAGGGGGCACTCAGCCCCAGCATTTT. Translation gives CASTLAGGTQPQHF.

The J gene is TRBJ2-7, the V gene TRBV13, with TRBD1 identical over 9 bases. This CDR3 region has 14 residues. The junction had 5 bases not matched to a gene; V was cut back by 5 bases and J by 3 bases. The germline V gene encodes CDR1 PRHDT and CDR2 FYEKMQ (reference sequence). CDR3 coding DNA: TGTGCCAGCAGCCGTACAGGGGGCCTCTACGAGCAGTACTTC. This encodes CASSRTGGLYEQYF. The variable domain in full, with the rest retrieved from reference TRBV13 and TRBJ2-7, is AAGVIQSPRHLIKEKRETATLKCYPIPRHDTVYWYQQGPGQDPQFLISFYEKMQSDKGSIPDRFSAQQFSDYHSELNMSSLELGDSALYFCASSRTGGLYEQYFGPGTRLTVT.